The 20 T cell receptor beta chains in this list originate from one sample, sequenced in a study of T cell responses to AZD1222 COVID-19 vaccine. Method: immunoSEQ multiplex PCR; TCRdb's copy keeps in-frame clones and lacks some. The repertoire holds 100,000 to 150,000 clones, around 87% seen once, with roughly a tenth in the top ten. This specimen was peripheral blood, taken on day 0 of AZD1222 vaccination. The receptor set was obtained from an adult in good health.

This clone was detected a few times. This CDR3 is also generated by other DNA sequences in the sample. The chain is built from TRBV7-2 and TRBJ2-1; TRBD2 matches 11 bases. CDR3 length: 15 residues. V lost 2 bases and J lost 5; bases outside the gene matches: 2. From germline, CDR1 is SGHTA and CDR2 FQGNSA. CDR3 sequence reads: CASSLTSGRNNEQFF. The CDR3 DNA follows: TGTGCCAGCAGCTTAACTAGCGGGAGAAACAATGAGCAGTTCTTC. Drawing the rest from reference TRBV7-2 and TRBJ2-1, the complete variable domain is GAGVSQSPSNKVTEKGKDVELRCDPISGHTALYWYRQSLGQGLEFLIYFQGNSAPDKSGLPSDRFSAERTGGSVSTLTIQRTQQEDSAVYLCASSLTSGRNNEQFFGPGTRLTVL.

V and J are TRBV7-2 and TRBJ2-2; D not resolved. Germline V gene data show CDR1 as SGHTA and CDR2 as FQGNSA. There are 13 residues in the CDR3. Trimming took 5 bases from V and 5 from J, leaving 9 bases between them. This chain's CDR3 is CASSPLGTGELFF. The DNA of the CDR3 is TGTGCCAGCAGCCCCCTGGGGACCGGGGAGCTGTTTTTT.

This clone has just one count. The chain recombines TRBV7-2 with TRBJ1-1; 11 bases are a match to TRBD1. Trimming took 4 bases from V and 7 from J; bases not matched to a gene: 8. CDR1 and CDR2 (germline): SGHTA, FQGNSA. CDR3 size: 15 residues. The CDR3 DNA is TGTGCCAGCAGCTCAATGGGACAGGGGGGGTTTGAAGCTTTCTTT. This sequence encodes CASSSMGQGGFEAFF. Based on the CDR3 plus reference TRBV7-2 and TRBJ1-1, the full variable domain is GAGVSQSPSNKVTEKGKDVELRCDPISGHTALYWYRQSLGQGLEFLIYFQGNSAPDKSGLPSDRFSAERTGGSVSTLTIQRTQQEDSAVYLCASSSMGQGGFEAFFGQGTRLTVV.

The genes are TRBV7-2 and TRBJ1-1, with 7 bases matching TRBD1. J was trimmed by 12 bases and V by 1 base; bases with no gene match: 11. The CDR3 is made up of 14 amino acids. The V gene's germline CDR1 is SGHTA and CDR2 FQGNSA. CDR3 sequence: CASSLDRGGSRSFF. DNA for the CDR3: TGTGCCAGCAGCTTAGATAGAGGGGGCAGTAGATCTTTCTTT.

This chain joins TRBV4-1 and TRBJ1-2; D uncertain. CDR1 and CDR2 from the germline V gene are MGHRA and YSYEKL. V gave up 4 bases and J gave up 5 bases, with 14 bases separating them. The CDR3 totals 14 residues. The CDR3 is CASSPTENTYGYTF. The CDR3 nucleotides read TGCGCCAGCAGCCCGACCGAAAATACTTATGGCTACACCTTC.

The chain carries TRBV5-4 and TRBJ2-7; 8 bases fit TRBD1. Per germline, CDR1 SGHNT and CDR2 YYREEE (reference sequence). This CDR3 is 14 amino acids long. After removal of 3 bases from V and 3 bases from J, the junction contained 5 bases not matched to a gene. CDR3 region: CASSSAGTGYEQYF. The CDR3 nucleotides are TGTGCCAGCAGCTCCGCCGGGACAGGCTACGAGCAGTACTTC.

This CDR3 is CSASSGDRVEGEQYF. Written as DNA, the CDR3 is TGCAGTGCTAGTAGCGGGGACAGGGTCGAGGGCGAGCAGTACTTC. V usage is TRBV20-1 and J usage is TRBJ2-7; tentatively, D is TRBD1 (9 bases). The CDR3 is 15 amino acids. V lost 3 bases, J lost 6 bases, and 21 bases lay in between. Germline CDR1 is DFQATT and CDR2 is SNEGSKA (reference sequence).

This chain uses TRBV5-1 with TRBJ2-2, with 10 nucleotides matching TRBD1. This CDR3 has 15 amino acids. V shed 4 bases and J 5 bases; nucleotides not matched to a gene: 5. Germline CDR1 and CDR2: SGHRS and YFSETQ. CDR3 nucleotides: TGCGCCAGCAGCCCCGGGACAGGGGTAACCGGGGAGCTGTTTTTT. Its protein product is CASSPGTGVTGELFF.

V gene TRBV9 combines with J gene TRBJ1-6; D remains ambiguous. V was shortened by 0 bases and J by 8 bases, with 12 bases between the two germline ends. The CDR3 is 15 residues long. Looked up from germline, CDR1 is SGDLS and CDR2 is YYNGEE. Here the CDR3 DNA reads TGTGCCAGCAGCGTAGGGGGTCATGTGTATTCACCCCTCCACTTT. Encoded protein: CASSVGGHVYSPLHF. The full variable domain, with the rest looked up from reference TRBV9 and TRBJ1-6, is DSGVTQTPKHLITATGQRVTLRCSPRSGDLSVYWYQQSLDQGLQFLIQYYNGEERAKGNILERFSAQQFPDLHSELNLSSLELGDSALYFCASSVGGHVYSPLHFGNGTRLTVT.

This clone has more than one count but fewer than ten. This chain uses TRBV2 with TRBJ2-7; 9 bases match TRBD1. The V gene end was trimmed by 11 bases and the J gene end by 0 bases; junction bases not matched to a gene: 5. In germline, CDR1 is SNHLY, CDR2 FYNNEI. The CDR3 sequence is 13 residues long. The CDR3 region has the DNA TGTGCCGCGACAGGGGGTCTCTCCTACGAGCAGTACTTC. Translation gives CAATGGLSYEQYF.

This chain uses TRBV3-1 (or the pseudogene TRBV3-2) with TRBJ1-6; D perhaps matches TRBD1 (6 bases). V lost 3 bases, J lost 9 bases, and 15 bases lay in between. Per germline, CDR1 LGHDT and CDR2 YNNKEL (reference sequence). This CDR3 has 15 amino acids. CDR3 coding DNA: TGTGCCAGCAGCCAGGCGGGCAGGGGTGGTTCACCCCTCCACTTT. Translating gives CASSQAGRGGSPLHF.

The V call is TRBV30, the J call TRBJ2-7; D is unclear. V was shortened by 8 bases and J by 0 bases, with 11 bases between the two germline ends. Germline values: CDR1 GTSNPN, CDR2 SVGIG (reference sequence). CDR3 size: 12 residues. CDR3 DNA sequence: TGTGCCGCGAAAGCCGTCTCCTACGAGCAGTACTTC. Translated, it gives CAAKAVSYEQYF.

V gene TRBV10-3 combines with J gene TRBJ1-4; no firm D call. Trimming cost V 0 bases and J 8 bases, with 7 bases left between them. The CDR3 runs to 13 residues. Looked up from germline, CDR1 is ENHRY and CDR2 is SYGVKD. CDR3 region: CAISESSWEKLFF. In DNA, the CDR3 is TGTGCCATCAGTGAGTCCTCATGGGAAAAACTGTTTTTT.

The chain combines TRBV28 with TRBJ2-3; weak D call: TRBD2 (6 bases). Trimming pared 10 bases from V and 8 bases from J, leaving 13 bases between. The V gene's germline CDR1 is MDHEN and CDR2 SYDVKM. The CDR3 is 11 residues long. The CDR3 coding sequence is TGTGCCACCGGAGGGCTGGGTACGCAGTATTTT. It yields the protein CATGGLGTQYF.

This rearrangement joins TRBV7-6 to TRBJ2-3, with D perhaps TRBD2 (5 bases). CDR1 and CDR2 from the germline V gene are SGHVS and FNYEAQ. This CDR3 is built from 15 residues. Trimming removed 7 bases at V and 2 bases at J, with 16 bases between. The CDR3 here is CASKRDGALTDTQYF. The CDR3 DNA is TGTGCCAGCAAACGGGATGGAGCCCTCACAGATACGCAGTATTTT.

V is TRBV6-5 and J is TRBJ2-1; 8 positions match TRBD1. V dropped 6 bases and J dropped 10; count of bases not matched to a gene: 11. The CDR3 sequence is 14 residues long. Germline V CDR1 and CDR2: MNHEY, SVGAGI. CDR3 DNA: TGTGCCAGCAGCCCACTCCAGGGGGCAGGGGAGCAGTTCTTC. Encoded protein: CASSPLQGAGEQFF.

The V and J genes are TRBV7-9 and TRBJ2-5; D is ambiguous. V was pared by 5 bases and J by 0 bases, with 19 bases between. The germline V gene has CDR1 SEHNR and CDR2 FQNEAQ (reference sequence). The CDR3 runs 17 residues. The DNA of the CDR3 is TGTGCCAGCAGCCTCGGCTCGGCAGACACTTACCAAGAGACCCAGTACTTC. Amino acids: CASSLGSADTYQETQYF.

The rearrangement joins TRBV5-1 to TRBJ1-2, with D unresolved. CDR3 length: 14 residues. Germline CDR1 and CDR2: SGHRS and YFSETQ. Trimming removed 0 bases at V and 4 bases at J, with 10 bases between. The chain's CDR3 is CASSLDGQSYGYTF. The DNA of the CDR3 is TGCGCCAGCAGCTTGGATGGCCAGTCCTATGGCTACACCTTC.

The chain couples TRBV6-5 to TRBJ2-7; D may match TRBD1 or TRBD2 (5 bases each). V lost 4 bases and J lost 5, with 18 bases in between. CDR1 is MNHEY, CDR2 SVGAGI, per germline. The CDR3 is made up of 15 amino acids. For the CDR3, the DNA is TGTGCCAGCAGTTCTCGGACTGGGGCCTATGACGAGCAGTACTTC. It translates to CASSSRTGAYDEQYF.

The gene calls are TRBV19 and TRBJ1-1, with TRBD1 matching 7 bases. CDR3 length equals 12 residues. Germline V lookup: CDR1 LNHDA, CDR2 SQIVND (reference sequence). Trimming removed 4 bases from V and 7 bases from J; junction bases left unmatched: 3. CDR3 nucleotides: TGTGCCAGTAGTACAGGGGGAATTGAAGCTTTCTTT. Translation: CASSTGGIEAFF.